Listed here is a single T cell receptor (beta chain). The antigen remains undetermined. A clone one base away is much larger, so this may be a read error. MiXCR, applied by TCRdb to the reads, yields one record per CDR3 protein. The data hold about 680,000 distinct CDR3 sequences, with about 24% observed a single time. This record comes from a study of T cell repertoires in cytomegalovirus infection. Looking at the study overall: From public TCR beta signatures came an indication of both CMV infection and matching HLA type. The study's findings and limits: HLA-C-restricted TCR beta clonotypes specific for CMV led the ex vivo response.

This sequence was found in a human donor in good health (CMV status not recorded). Some clones in this sample may be carry-over from other donors' samples. The sequencing sample was made of CD8+ T cells from PBMCs.

The CDR3, as DNA: TGTGCCACCACCCAGGGGAGGACTGAGGGTGAGCAGTTCTTC. Amino acids: CATTQGRTEGEQFF. This rearrangement joins TRBV7-8 to TRBJ2-1; TRBD1 or TRBD2 may be the D gene (6 bases each). The CDR3 contains 14 residues. In germline, CDR1 is SGHVS, CDR2 FQNEAQ. Deletions cut 10 bases from V and 9 bases from J, with 22 bases between.